This is a list of T cell receptor beta chains from one sample in a study of blood T cell repertoires in COVID-19. Libraries were prepared by immunoSEQ multiplex PCR; TCRdb keeps only in-frame clonotypes and omits some of them. The sample carries fewer than 90,000 clones, around 90% recorded once. The sequencing input was peripheral blood. Receptors originate from a woman older than 75 with active COVID-19. Both conserved end residues are part of each CDR3. The D gene is left open where the match is weak. For some rows the clone size is stated as once, few or many, or as a class when expanded; others skip it.

cdr3_nt	cdr3_aa	clone_size	d_call	j_call	v_call
TGCGCCAGCGCCGACGGGACTAGCACAGATACGCAGTATTTT	CASADGTSTDTQYF	.	.	TRBJ2-3	TRBV5-1
TGTGCCAGCGCACCCCTAGATAGCGGGCGACGCGGTGAGCAGTTCTTC	CASAPLDSGRRGEQFF	.	TRBD2	TRBJ2-1	TRBV11-2
TGTGCCAGCAGCAAAGTCGGCAGTAGGTCGACATACGAGCAGTACTTC	CASSKVGSRSTYEQYF	few	.	TRBJ2-7	TRBV21-1
TGTGCCAGCAGCCAAGAATCCCGACTAGCGGGAGTCTCTGCGTTCTTC	CASSQESRLAGVSAFF	.	TRBD2	TRBJ2-1	TRBV4-2
TGCGCCAGCAGATTAATATTCGGGGCCAACGTCCTGACTTTC	CASRLIFGANVLTF	.	.	TRBJ2-6	TRBV23-1
TGTGCCAGCAGCTCCCGGGATTACGAGCAGTACTTC	CASSSRDYEQYF	few	.	TRBJ2-7	TRBV7-9
TGTGCCAGCAGCTCGGACCTCGAGGGGGCCTACAATGAGCAGTTCTTC	CASSSDLEGAYNEQFF	.	.	TRBJ2-1	TRBV5-6
TGTGCCAGCAGCGCACGCCCAGGGCTGAGGTCTAGCGAGCAGTACTTC	CASSARPGLRSSEQYF	.	.	TRBJ2-7	TRBV7-2
TGTGCCACCAGCAGAGATTACATTGGACAGGGGGCGAATGAGCAGTTCTTC	CATSRDYIGQGANEQFF	.	TRBD1	TRBJ2-1	TRBV15
TGTGCCAGCAGCGTAGGGGTGGGACTAGTGTTTCCCGGGGAGCTGTTTTTT	CASSVGVGLVFPGELFF	.	TRBD2	TRBJ2-2	TRBV9
TGTGCCAGCAACCGGGGACAGGGGGAGGGCTACACCTTC	CASNRGQGEGYTF	.	TRBD1	TRBJ1-2	TRBV6-5
TGTGCCAGCAGCCCCCTATGGGGGGGCAATTCACCCCTCCACTTT	CASSPLWGGNSPLHF	.	.	TRBJ1-6	TRBV3-1/TRBV3-2
TGTGCCAGCACCCCCGGGACAAGTAGCAATCAGCCCCAGCATTTT	CASTPGTSSNQPQHF	.	.	TRBJ1-5	TRBV2
TGTGCCAGTAGTATAGAAGCCAGGGCAGGGGACGTAGCCGTTACGACGCAGCCCCAGCATTTT	CASSIEARAGDVAVTTQPQHF	.	.	TRBJ1-5	TRBV19
TGCAGCGTTGAACTGGAGCGGGAGACCCAGTACTTC	CSVELERETQYF	once	.	TRBJ2-5	TRBV29-1
TGTGCCAGCAGCCGCGAGAGCGGGCCTATTAATTCCTACAATGAGCAGTTCTTC	CASSRESGPINSYNEQFF	.	.	TRBJ2-1	TRBV9
TGTGCCTGGACCTATGGCGAACTAGCTAACTATGGCTACACCTTC	CAWTYGELANYGYTF	.	.	TRBJ1-2	TRBV30
TGTGCCAGCAGCTTAGGGCTCAACACCGGGGAGCTGTTTTTT	CASSLGLNTGELFF	.	.	TRBJ2-2	TRBV7-2
TGTGCCAGCAGACGAGCGGGCAACTCCTACAATGAGCAGTTCTTC	CASRRAGNSYNEQFF	.	.	TRBJ2-1	TRBV7-3
TGTGCCAGCAGTCCAGGACAGTACGACATCGGGGAGCTGTTTTTT	CASSPGQYDIGELFF	.	.	TRBJ2-2	TRBV2
TGTGCCAGCAGCGTAGGGGCGGGAGCGAGGAATGAGCAGTTCTTC	CASSVGAGARNEQFF	.	TRBD2	TRBJ2-1	TRBV9
TGTGCCAGCAGTCCGACCCCGACAGGTTTCGACCAGTACTTC	CASSPTPTGFDQYF	.	.	TRBJ2-5	TRBV27
TGTGCCAGCAGCTACACATGGGGGGAGGGCTCCTACAATGAGCAGTTCTTC	CASSYTWGEGSYNEQFF	.	TRBD2	TRBJ2-1	TRBV14
TGCGCCAGCAGCTTGGGAGGATCCAATCGGGAGCAGTACTTC	CASSLGGSNREQYF	.	.	TRBJ2-7	TRBV5-1
TGTGCCACCAGTGCGGGACTTCTCTCTGGGGCCAACGTCCTGACTTTC	CATSAGLLSGANVLTF	.	.	TRBJ2-6	TRBV15
TGTGCCTGGACTATATCTGGTTACGAGCAGTACTTC	CAWTISGYEQYF	.	.	TRBJ2-7	TRBV30
TGTGCCAGCAGCGCAACCGGGGGGGGCTCTGGGGCCAACGTCCTGACTTTC	CASSATGGGSGANVLTF	.	TRBD2	TRBJ2-6	TRBV7-8
TGTGCCAGCAGTGCCCATACAGGGGAGGATGGCTACACCTTC	CASSAHTGEDGYTF	.	TRBD1	TRBJ1-2	TRBV28
TGTGCCAGCAGTTACAGGGTGGGGCAGGGGGTCTACGAGCAGTACTTC	CASSYRVGQGVYEQYF	.	TRBD1	TRBJ2-7	TRBV6-2/TRBV6-3
TGTGCCAGCAGCTTGGACCTAGCGGGAGGCTACGAGCAGTACTTC	CASSLDLAGGYEQYF	.	TRBD2	TRBJ2-7	TRBV5-4
TGTGCCAGCTCAGGACTAGCGGGAGTCTCTGAGCAGTTCTTC	CASSGLAGVSEQFF	.	TRBD2	TRBJ2-1	TRBV18
TGTGCCAGCAGCGTAGCGTGGGGGGGGAGCTACGAGCAGTACTTC	CASSVAWGGSYEQYF	.	TRBD2	TRBJ2-7	TRBV9
TGTGCCAGCAGCTTAACGACGGGTCTTAATGGCTACACCTTC	CASSLTTGLNGYTF	many	.	TRBJ1-2	TRBV7-9
TGTGCCAGCAGCTCATTGGGGACAAACACTGAAGCTTTCTTT	CASSSLGTNTEAFF	.	.	TRBJ1-1	TRBV7-3
TGTGCCAGCAGTGAATCCAGGGTTCGCACAGATACGCAGTATTTT	CASSESRVRTDTQYF	.	.	TRBJ2-3	TRBV25-1
TGTGCCAGCAGCCCTCGTGGCAGGGGGGTCCAGTACTTC	CASSPRGRGVQYF	many	.	TRBJ2-5	TRBV5-6
TGTGCCAGCAGCTCCACAGGGGCCACTGAAGCTTTCTTT	CASSSTGATEAFF	.	TRBD1	TRBJ1-1	TRBV7-3
TGTGCCAGCATTACTAGCGTTAGGGAGGAGACCCAGTACTTC	CASITSVREETQYF	.	TRBD2	TRBJ2-5	TRBV28
TGTGCCAGCAGGGGGACAGTTGGGGCACTAGAATGGAACACTGAAGCTTTCTTT	CASRGTVGALEWNTEAFF	.	TRBD1	TRBJ1-1	TRBV28
TGTGCCAGCAGCCAAGAATTTTTCGGGTCCTCCTACGAGCAGTACTTC	CASSQEFFGSSYEQYF	once	.	TRBJ2-7	TRBV4-2
TGTGCCAGCAGCTTTAAAGGGGGCTCTAATGAAAAACTGTTTTTT	CASSFKGGSNEKLFF	.	TRBD1	TRBJ1-4	TRBV7-2
TGCGCCAGCAGCCAAGTGTATACAAATCAGCCCCAGCATTTT	CASSQVYTNQPQHF	.	.	TRBJ1-5	TRBV4-1
TGTGCCAGCTCGAGCTCAGGGGGCGATGAGCAGTTCTTC	CASSSSGGDEQFF	.	TRBD1	TRBJ2-1	TRBV27
TGTGCCAGCAGTTCCGTTGCGGGAGTCTCCACAGATACGCAGTATTTT	CASSSVAGVSTDTQYF	.	TRBD2	TRBJ2-3	TRBV28
TGTGCCAGCAGGACTAGCGGGAGAAACGGGGAGCTGTTTTTT	CASRTSGRNGELFF	.	TRBD2	TRBJ2-2	TRBV3-1/TRBV3-2